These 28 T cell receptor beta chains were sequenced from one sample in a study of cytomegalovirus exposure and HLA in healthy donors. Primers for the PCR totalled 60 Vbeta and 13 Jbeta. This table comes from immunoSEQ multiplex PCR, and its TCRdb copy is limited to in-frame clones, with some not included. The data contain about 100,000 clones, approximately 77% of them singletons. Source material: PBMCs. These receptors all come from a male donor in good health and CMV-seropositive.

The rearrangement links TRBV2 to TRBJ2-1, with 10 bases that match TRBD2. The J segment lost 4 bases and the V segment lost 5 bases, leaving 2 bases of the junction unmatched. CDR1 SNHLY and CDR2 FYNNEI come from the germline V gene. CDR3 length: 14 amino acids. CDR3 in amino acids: CASSPGLAYNEQFF. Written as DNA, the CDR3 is TGTGCCAGCAGTCCGGGACTAGCGTACAATGAGCAGTTCTTC. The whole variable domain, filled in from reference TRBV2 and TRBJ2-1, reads EPEVTQTPSHQVTQMGQEVILRCVPISNHLYFYWYRQILGQKVEFLVSFYNNEISEKSEIFDDQFSVERPDGSNFTLKIRSTKLEDSAMYFCASSPGLAYNEQFFGPGTRLTVL.

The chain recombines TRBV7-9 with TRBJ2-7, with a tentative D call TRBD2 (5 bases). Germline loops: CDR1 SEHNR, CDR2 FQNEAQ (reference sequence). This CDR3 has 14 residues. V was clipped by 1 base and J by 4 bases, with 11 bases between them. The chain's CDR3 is CASSLDGNRYEQYF. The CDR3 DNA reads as TGTGCCAGCAGCTTAGACGGGAACCGATACGAGCAGTACTTC.

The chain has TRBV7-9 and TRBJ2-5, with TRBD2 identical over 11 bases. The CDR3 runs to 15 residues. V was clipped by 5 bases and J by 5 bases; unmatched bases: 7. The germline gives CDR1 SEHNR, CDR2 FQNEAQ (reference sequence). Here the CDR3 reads CASSQLAGVEETQYF. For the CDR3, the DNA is TGTGCCAGCAGCCAACTAGCGGGAGTAGAGGAGACCCAGTACTTC. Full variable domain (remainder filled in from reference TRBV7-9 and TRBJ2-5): DTGVSQNPRHKITKRGQNVTFRCDPISEHNRLYWYRQTLGQGPEFLTYFQNEAQLEKSRLLSDRFSAERPKGSFSTLEIQRTEQGDSAMYLCASSQLAGVEETQYFGPGTRLLVL.

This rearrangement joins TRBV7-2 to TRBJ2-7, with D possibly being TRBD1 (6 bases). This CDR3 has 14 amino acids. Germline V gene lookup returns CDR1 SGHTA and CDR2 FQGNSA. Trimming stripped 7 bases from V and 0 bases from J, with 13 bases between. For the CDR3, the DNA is TGTGCCAGCACCCTGGGGGCTAACTCCTACGAGCAGTACTTC. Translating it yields CASTLGANSYEQYF.

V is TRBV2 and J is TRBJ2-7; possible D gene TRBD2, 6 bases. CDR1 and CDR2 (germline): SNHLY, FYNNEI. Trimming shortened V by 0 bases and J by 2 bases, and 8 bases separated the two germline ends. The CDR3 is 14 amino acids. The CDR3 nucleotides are TGTGCCAGCAGTGAAGCTAGCGGCCCCTACGAGCAGTACTTC. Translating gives CASSEASGPYEQYF.

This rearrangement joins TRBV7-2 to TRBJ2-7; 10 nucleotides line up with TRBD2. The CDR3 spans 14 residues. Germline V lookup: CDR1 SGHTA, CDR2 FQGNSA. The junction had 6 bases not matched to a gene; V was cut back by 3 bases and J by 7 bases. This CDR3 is CASSFTSGTGEQYF. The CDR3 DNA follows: TGTGCCAGCAGCTTTACTAGCGGGACGGGGGAGCAGTACTTC.

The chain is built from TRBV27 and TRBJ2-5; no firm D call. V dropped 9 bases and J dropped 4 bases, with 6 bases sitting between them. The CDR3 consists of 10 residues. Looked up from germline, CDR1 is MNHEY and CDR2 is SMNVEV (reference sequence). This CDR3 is CARRLETQYF. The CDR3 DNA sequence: TGTGCCAGGCGGCTAGAGACCCAGTACTTC.

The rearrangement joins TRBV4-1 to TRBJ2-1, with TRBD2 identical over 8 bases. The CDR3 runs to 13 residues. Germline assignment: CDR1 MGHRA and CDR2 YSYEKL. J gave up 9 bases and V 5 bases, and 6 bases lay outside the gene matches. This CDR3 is CASSGLAGPEQFF. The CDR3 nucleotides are TGCGCCAGCAGCGGGCTAGCGGGTCCTGAGCAGTTCTTC.

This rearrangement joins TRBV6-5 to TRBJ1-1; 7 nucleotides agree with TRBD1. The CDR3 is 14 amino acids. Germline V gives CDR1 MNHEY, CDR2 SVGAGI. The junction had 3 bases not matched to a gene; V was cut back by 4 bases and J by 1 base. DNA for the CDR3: TGTGCCAGCAGTTCGCGGACAGGGAACACTGAAGCTTTCTTT. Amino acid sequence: CASSSRTGNTEAFF.

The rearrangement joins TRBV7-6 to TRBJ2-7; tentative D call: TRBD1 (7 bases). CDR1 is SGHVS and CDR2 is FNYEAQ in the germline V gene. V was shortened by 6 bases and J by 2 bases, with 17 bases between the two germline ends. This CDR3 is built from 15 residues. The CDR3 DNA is TGTGCCAGCAGTCCAGGAGGGGGACAGACCTACGAGCAGTACTTC. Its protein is CASSPGGGQTYEQYF. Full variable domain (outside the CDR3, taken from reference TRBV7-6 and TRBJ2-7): GAGVSQSPRYKVTKRGQDVALRCDPISGHVSLYWYRQALGQGPEFLTYFNYEAQQDKSGLPNDRFSAERPEGSISTLTIQRTEQRDSAMYRCASSPGGGQTYEQYFGPGTRLTVT.

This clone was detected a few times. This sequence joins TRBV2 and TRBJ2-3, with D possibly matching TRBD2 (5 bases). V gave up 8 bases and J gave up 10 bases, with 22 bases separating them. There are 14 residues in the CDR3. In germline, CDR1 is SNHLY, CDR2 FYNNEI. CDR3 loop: CASVVDGVGLPQYF. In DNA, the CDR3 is TGTGCCAGCGTCGTCGATGGTGTCGGACTTCCGCAGTATTTT.

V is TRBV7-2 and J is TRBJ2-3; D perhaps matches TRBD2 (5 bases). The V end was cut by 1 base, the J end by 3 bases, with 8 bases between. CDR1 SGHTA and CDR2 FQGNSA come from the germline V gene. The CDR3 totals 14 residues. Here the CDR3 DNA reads TGTGCCAGCAGCTTAGGAGGGCGGACAGATACGCAGTATTTT. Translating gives CASSLGGRTDTQYF.

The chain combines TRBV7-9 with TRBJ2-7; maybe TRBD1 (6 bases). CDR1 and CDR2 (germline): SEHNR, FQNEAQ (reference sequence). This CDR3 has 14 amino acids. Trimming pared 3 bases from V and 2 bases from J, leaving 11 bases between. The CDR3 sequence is CASSFRTEAYEQYF. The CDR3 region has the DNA TGTGCCAGCAGCTTCCGGACAGAGGCCTACGAGCAGTACTTC.

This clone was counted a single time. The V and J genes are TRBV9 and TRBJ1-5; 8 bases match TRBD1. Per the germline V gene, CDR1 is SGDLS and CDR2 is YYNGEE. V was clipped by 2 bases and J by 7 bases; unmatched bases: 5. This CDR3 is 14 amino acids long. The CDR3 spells CASSVGTGDQPQHF. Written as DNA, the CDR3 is TGTGCCAGCAGCGTTGGGACAGGTGACCAGCCCCAGCATTTT.

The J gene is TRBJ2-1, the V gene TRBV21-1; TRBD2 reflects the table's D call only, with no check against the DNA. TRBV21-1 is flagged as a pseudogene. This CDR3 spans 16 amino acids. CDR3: CASSKPPSGRYNEQFF. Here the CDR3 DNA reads TGTGCCAGCAGCAAACCCCCTAGCGGGAGGTACAATGAGCAGTTCTTC.

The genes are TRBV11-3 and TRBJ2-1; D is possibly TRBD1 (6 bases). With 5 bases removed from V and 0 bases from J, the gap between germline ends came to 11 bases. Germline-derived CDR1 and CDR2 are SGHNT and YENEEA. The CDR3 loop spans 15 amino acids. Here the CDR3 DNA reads TGTGCCAGCAGCCCTACAGGGAGCTCCTACAATGAGCAGTTCTTC. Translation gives CASSPTGSSYNEQFF.

The CDR3 nucleotides are TGTGCCTGGAGTGCCAGGTTGGGCTACACCTTC. Protein: CAWSARLGYTF. This chain joins TRBV30 and TRBJ1-2; D call uncertain. The CDR3 totals 11 residues. Germline CDR1 and CDR2: GTSNPN and SVGIG (reference sequence). Trimming shortened V by 1 base and J by 8 bases, and 8 bases separated the two germline ends.

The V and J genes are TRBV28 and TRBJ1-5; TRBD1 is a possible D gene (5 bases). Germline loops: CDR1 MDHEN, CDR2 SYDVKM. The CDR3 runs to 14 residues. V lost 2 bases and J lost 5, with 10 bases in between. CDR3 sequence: CASSLGTDYQPQHF. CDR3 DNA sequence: TGTGCCAGCAGTTTAGGGACTGATTATCAGCCCCAGCATTTT.

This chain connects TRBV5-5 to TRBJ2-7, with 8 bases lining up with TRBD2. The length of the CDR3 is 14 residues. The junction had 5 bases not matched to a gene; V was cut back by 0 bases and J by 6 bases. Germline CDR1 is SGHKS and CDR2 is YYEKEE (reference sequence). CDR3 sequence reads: CASSLGTSLSEQYF. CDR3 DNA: TGTGCCAGCAGCTTGGGGACTAGCCTAAGCGAGCAGTACTTC.

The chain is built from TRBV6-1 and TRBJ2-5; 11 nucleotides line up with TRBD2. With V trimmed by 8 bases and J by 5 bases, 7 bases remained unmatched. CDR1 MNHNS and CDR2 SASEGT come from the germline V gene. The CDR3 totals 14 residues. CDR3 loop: CASETSGRGETQYF. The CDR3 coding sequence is TGTGCCAGCGAAACTAGCGGGAGAGGGGAGACCCAGTACTTC.

The CDR3 here is CASSRGRDSLEETQYF. The CDR3, as DNA: TGTGCCAGCAGCCGGGGCCGGGACAGCCTTGAGGAGACCCAGTACTTC. The chain is built from TRBV11-2 and TRBJ2-5; 7 nucleotides line up with TRBD1. This CDR3 is built from 16 residues. The V gene end was trimmed by 5 bases and the J gene end by 5 bases; junction bases not matched to a gene: 14. Per germline, CDR1 SGHAT and CDR2 FQNNGV. The complete variable domain, with remaining parts taken from reference TRBV11-2 and TRBJ2-5, reads EAGVAQSPRYKIIEKRQSVAFWCNPISGHATLYWYQQILGQGPKLLIQFQNNGVVDDSQLPKDRFSAERLKGVDSTLKIQPAKLEDSAVYLCASSRGRDSLEETQYFGPGTRLLVL.

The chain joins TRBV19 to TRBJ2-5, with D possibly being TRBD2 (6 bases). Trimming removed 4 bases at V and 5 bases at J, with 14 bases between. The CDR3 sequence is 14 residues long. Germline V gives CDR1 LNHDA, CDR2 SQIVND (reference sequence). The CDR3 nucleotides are TGTGCCAGTAGTAGGAGGGAGAAGGGGGAGACCCAGTACTTC. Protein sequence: CASSRREKGETQYF.

The CDR3 DNA sequence: TGTGCCAGCAGATCCGGGGGGGCTGGGGCCAACGTCCTGACTTTC. Translation gives CASRSGGAGANVLTF. V is TRBV27 and J is TRBJ2-6; 8 bases are shared with TRBD2. The CDR3 has 15 residues. After removal of 6 bases from V and 2 bases from J, the junction contained 3 bases not matched to a gene. From germline, CDR1 is MNHEY and CDR2 SMNVEV (reference sequence).

CDR3 residues: CASSSLETYEQYF. For the CDR3, the DNA is TGTGCCAGCAGCTCCCTCGAGACCTACGAGCAGTACTTC. The rearrangement joins TRBV7-8 to TRBJ2-7; D is ambiguous. This CDR3 comprises 13 residues. Germline V gene sequence: CDR1 SGHVS, CDR2 FQNEAQ. Trimming pared 4 bases from V and 2 bases from J, leaving 9 bases between.

The CDR3 DNA reads TGTGCCAGCACCGGAGGCAGCTACAATGAGCAGTTCTTC. Translation: CASTGGSYNEQFF. The chain has TRBV6-1 and TRBJ2-1, with D possibly matching TRBD2 (5 bases). CDR3 length equals 13 residues. Trimming took 7 bases from V and 3 from J, leaving 10 bases between them. Germline V lookup: CDR1 MNHNS, CDR2 SASEGT.

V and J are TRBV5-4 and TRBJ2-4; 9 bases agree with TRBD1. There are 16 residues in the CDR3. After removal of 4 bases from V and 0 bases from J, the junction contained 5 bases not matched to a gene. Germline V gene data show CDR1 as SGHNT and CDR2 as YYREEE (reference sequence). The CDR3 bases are TGTGCCAGCAGCCTAGGACAGGGGATAGCCAAAAACATTCAGTACTTC. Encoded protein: CASSLGQGIAKNIQYF.

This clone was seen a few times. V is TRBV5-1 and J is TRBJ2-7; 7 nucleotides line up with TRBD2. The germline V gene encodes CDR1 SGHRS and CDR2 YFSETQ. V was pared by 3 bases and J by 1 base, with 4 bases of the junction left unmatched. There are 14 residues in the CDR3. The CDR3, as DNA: TGCGCCAGCAGCTCCGGGACTACATCCTACGAGCAGTACTTC. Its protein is CASSSGTTSYEQYF.

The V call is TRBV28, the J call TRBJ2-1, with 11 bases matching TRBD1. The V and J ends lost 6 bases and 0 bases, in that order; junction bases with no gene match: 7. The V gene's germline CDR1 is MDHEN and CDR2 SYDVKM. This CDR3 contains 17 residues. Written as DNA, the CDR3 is TGTGCCAGCAGACCTACCGGGACAGGGGGCTCCTACAATGAGCAGTTCTTC. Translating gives CASRPTGTGGSYNEQFF.